This TCR beta chain was identified in a study of blood T cell repertoires in COVID-19. Study information: T cells, B-cell-depleted T cells, or PBMCs provided the cDNA or gDNA that served as material.

Living in 24 US areas, the participants were between roughly 18 and 89 years of age. The CDR3 covers 16 residues. Trimming at V came to 4 bases and at J to 1 base, leaving 7 bases not matched to a gene. Germline V lookup: CDR1 MDHEN, CDR2 SYDVKM. Method: immunoSEQ multiplex PCR; TCRdb's copy keeps in-frame clones and lacks some. The table records about 210,000 clones, about 86% of them present only once. The TCR comes from a woman in her forties or fifties with acute COVID-19. Sample: PBMCs or T cells enriched from blood (not recorded which). The gene calls are TRBV28 and TRBJ1-2; 9 bases map to TRBD1. Here the CDR3 DNA reads TGTGCCAGCAGTTCCAACCACAGGGGGCATAACTATGGCTACACCTTC. It specifies CASSSNHRGHNYGYTF.